Listed below are T cell receptor beta chains from one sample, sequenced in a study of T cells after yellow fever vaccination. Using its own MiXCR run on the 5' RACE reads, TCRdb lists one record per CDR3 protein. Of 200,000 to 300,000 distinct CDR3 sequences in the sample, 6.9% are singletons; the top ten hold around 0.9%. Material: CD4+ T cells sorted from PBMCs, obtained 15 days after the yellow fever booster vaccination. The receptor set was obtained from a man aged 25-45 years who received the YFV17D yellow fever vaccine. Both conserved end residues are part of each CDR3. The D gene is left open where the match is weak. Size values are once, few and many counts, or a class for expanded clones, and some rows have none.

CDR3aa: CASSQNVQPSYEQYF
CDR3nt: TGTGCCAGCAGCCAAAACGTACAGCCCTCCTACGAACAGTACTTC
v_gene: TRBV4-2
j_gene: TRBJ2-7
abundance: few
d_gene: NA

CDR3aa: CASSHRQAKNIQYF
CDR3nt: TGTGCCAGCAGCCACAGGCAGGCCAAAAACATTCAGTACTTC
v_gene: TRBV6-1
j_gene: TRBJ2-4
abundance: NA
d_gene: NA

CDR3aa: CASSHPGQGKTQYF
CDR3nt: TGCGCCAGCAGTCATCCGGGACAGGGGAAGACCCAGTACTTC
v_gene: TRBV23-1
j_gene: TRBJ2-5
abundance: NA
d_gene: TRBD1

CDR3aa: CASSLFPDPTQYF
CDR3nt: TGTGCCAGCAGCTTGTTCCCAGACCCGACCCAGTACTTC
v_gene: TRBV11-2
j_gene: TRBJ2-5
abundance: many
d_gene: NA

CDR3aa: CSARDKGTAGELFF
CDR3nt: TGCAGTGCTAGAGATAAAGGGACAGCCGGGGAGCTGTTTTTT
v_gene: TRBV20-1
j_gene: TRBJ2-2
abundance: few
d_gene: TRBD1

CDR3aa: CASSDGELAGETQYF
CDR3nt: TGTGCCAGCAGTGACGGGGAACTAGCGGGGGAGACCCAGTACTTC
v_gene: TRBV2
j_gene: TRBJ2-5
abundance: NA
d_gene: TRBD2

CDR3aa: CSALPQVLTTNEKLFF
CDR3nt: TGCAGTGCTCTCCCCCAGGTGCTAACAACTAATGAAAAACTGTTTTTT
v_gene: TRBV20-1
j_gene: TRBJ1-4
abundance: many
d_gene: NA

CDR3aa: CASSLAGHTPGEQFF
CDR3nt: TGTGCCAGCAGCTTAGCGGGGCACACTCCTGGTGAGCAGTTCTTC
v_gene: TRBV7-8
j_gene: TRBJ2-1
abundance: NA
d_gene: NA

CDR3aa: CASSLIQETQYF
CDR3nt: TGTGCCAGCAGTTTAATCCAAGAGACCCAGTACTTC
v_gene: TRBV28
j_gene: TRBJ2-5
abundance: many
d_gene: NA

CDR3aa: CSALPEYGELFF
CDR3nt: TGCAGTGCCCTCCCCGAGTACGGGGAGCTGTTTTTT
v_gene: TRBV20-1
j_gene: TRBJ2-2
abundance: NA
d_gene: NA